The rows below give T cell receptor beta chains drawn from one sample of a study of regulatory T cells in long-lasting Graves disease. MiXCR, applied by TCRdb to the multiplex PCR reads, yields one record per CDR3 protein. The table has around 500,000 distinct CDR3 sequences, approximately 13% seen once. The data also belong to a second study, concerning T cells in Graves' hyperthyroidism and ophthalmopathy.

Here the sequenced sample was peripheral blood mononuclear cells (PBMCs), taken at new diagnosis, from a patient treated with antithyroid drugs. The origin of the receptors is a man aged 25-45 years with Graves disease. CDR3s include the opening cysteine and the closing phenylalanine or tryptophan. A D gene is named only where the DNA matches it firmly. Not every row has a clone size; where given, it reads once, few, many or a size class.

v_gene	j_gene	abundance	d_gene	CDR3nt	CDR3aa
TRBV12-3/TRBV12-4	TRBJ1-3	many	-	TGTGCCAGCAGTTTTCAGGGGAACTCTGGAAACACCATATATTTT	CASSFQGNSGNTIYF
TRBV11-1	TRBJ2-1	many	-	TGTGCCAGCAGCTTAACTCCTAACAATGAGCAGTTCTTC	CASSLTPNNEQFF
TRBV24-1	TRBJ2-7	few	TRBD1	TGTGCCACCAGTGATCGAGGGGGCCGCTACGAGCAGTACTTC	CATSDRGGRYEQYF
TRBV6-2/TRBV6-3	TRBJ2-1	many	-	TGTGCCAGCAGTGAAGTAGCCGCCGAGCAGTTCTTC	CASSEVAAEQFF
TRBV3-1	TRBJ2-1	many	TRBD2	TGTGCCAGCAGCTTAGGACGGAGGACTAGCGGGAGGCATGAGCAGTTCTTC	CASSLGRRTSGRHEQFF
TRBV20-1	TRBJ1-1	many	-	TGCAGTGCTAGAAACAGTATCGCTGAAGCTTTCTTT	CSARNSIAEAFF
TRBV7-8	TRBJ2-1	many	TRBD1	TGTGCCAGCAGCTACCGGGACAGGGGGACGGATGAGCAGTTCTTC	CASSYRDRGTDEQFF
TRBV12-3/TRBV12-4	TRBJ2-5	many	-	TGTGCCAGCAGTTTGGGAGCGAGAGAGACCCAGTACTTC	CASSLGARETQYF
TRBV3-1	TRBJ1-5	few	TRBD1	TGTGCCAGCAGCCTGGGACAGGGGGGAAACAATCAGCCCCAGCATTTT	CASSLGQGGNNQPQHF
TRBV2	TRBJ2-2	-	TRBD1	TGTGCCAGCTTACGGGGACAGGCGGGCACCGGGGAGCTGTTTTTT	CASLRGQAGTGELFF
TRBV27	TRBJ1-2	-	-	TGTGCCAGCAGGGGGTTGGAGGGTTGGGGTGGCTACACCTTC	CASRGLEGWGGYTF
TRBV20-1	TRBJ1-5	many	TRBD1	TGCAGTCCGCTACAGGGGGCTATCCAGCATTTT	CSPLQGAIQHF
TRBV5-1	TRBJ1-2	many	-	TGCGCCAGCAGCTTGGCCGGGGTCAATTGGGATGGCTACACCTTC	CASSLAGVNWDGYTF
TRBV20-1	TRBJ2-1	many	TRBD2	TGCAGTGCTACGACTAGCGGGAAGAGGGGTGAGCAGTTCTTC	CSATTSGKRGEQFF
TRBV20-1	TRBJ2-5	many	-	TGCAGTGCTAGCTCCCAGGCCAAAGAGACCCAGTACTTC	CSASSQAKETQYF
TRBV12-3/TRBV12-4	TRBJ1-6	few	TRBD1	TGTGCCAGCAGTCGAGACAGGGCCAGTTCACCCCTCCACTTT	CASSRDRASSPLHF
TRBV5-1	TRBJ1-1	few	-	TGCGCCAGCAACGCGGACACTGAAGCTTTCTTT	CASNADTEAFF
TRBV2	TRBJ2-5	many	-	TGTGCCAGCAGACGAATAATGACTAGGGGAAAAGAGACCCAGTACTTC	CASRRIMTRGKETQYF
TRBV6-5	TRBJ1-5	many	TRBD1	TGTGCCAGCAGTTACTCGACAGGGAATCAGCCCCAGCATTTT	CASSYSTGNQPQHF
TRBV20-1	TRBJ2-1	many	-	TGCAGTGCTAGTATCAGCTACAATGAGCAGTTCTTC	CSASISYNEQFF
TRBV5-1	TRBJ2-7	few	-	TGCGCCAGCAGCTCCCAGGGGATAGGAGTCTACGAGCAGTACTTC	CASSSQGIGVYEQYF
TRBV27	TRBJ2-3	many	-	TGTGCCAGCAGTACCAGACGTGGAGATACGCAGTATTTT	CASSTRRGDTQYF
TRBV4-1	TRBJ2-2	-	TRBD1	TGCGCCAGCAGCCAACGGACAGGATACACCGGGGAGCTGTTTTTT	CASSQRTGYTGELFF
TRBV5-1	TRBJ2-3	-	-	TGCGCCAGCAGCTTGGCGGCATACACAGATACGCAGTATTTT	CASSLAAYTDTQYF
TRBV20-1	TRBJ2-7	many	-	TGCAGTGCACCCTCTAGTGTGGGGGCTTACGAGCAGTACTTC	CSAPSSVGAYEQYF
TRBV5-1	TRBJ1-3	few	TRBD1	TGCGCCAGCAGCTGGACAGGGTATGGAAACACCATATATTTT	CASSWTGYGNTIYF
TRBV20-1	TRBJ2-5	-	TRBD2	TGCAGTGCGGCAGAGATTGGACTAGCCCTAGAGACCCAGTACTTC	CSAAEIGLALETQYF
TRBV29-1	TRBJ1-5	many	TRBD1	TGCAGCGTTGCTTTGACAGGGGGCTTCAATCAGCCCCAGCATTTT	CSVALTGGFNQPQHF
TRBV18	TRBJ1-2	-	TRBD1	TGTGCCAGCTCCCTAACGGGACAGGACCGTGACTACACCTTC	CASSLTGQDRDYTF
TRBV19	TRBJ2-1	-	TRBD2	TGTGCCAGTAGTCAACGGACTAGCGGGATTTTCTCCTACAATGAGCAGTTCTTC	CASSQRTSGIFSYNEQFF
TRBV11-3	TRBJ2-1	many	-	TGTGCCAGCAGCTTAGACAGGGGAACCTACAATGAGCAGTTCTTC	CASSLDRGTYNEQFF
TRBV7-8	TRBJ2-3	many	-	TGTGCCAGCAGCTTTTCTGGGGGTACGCAGTATTTT	CASSFSGGTQYF
TRBV7-3	TRBJ2-1	few	TRBD2	TGTGCCAGCCCATCACGGACTAGATACAATGAGCAGTTCTTC	CASPSRTRYNEQFF
TRBV28	TRBJ2-5	-	-	TGTGCCAGCAGTTCAGGGAAGACCCAGTACTTC	CASSSGKTQYF
TRBV11-2	TRBJ2-7	many	TRBD2	TGTGCCAGCAGTGGGCCGGCGGGAGGGCTATACGAGCAGTACTTC	CASSGPAGGLYEQYF
TRBV29-1	TRBJ2-1	many	TRBD2	TGCAGCGTTGTCAGGACTAGCGGGAGGGCTTCCTACAATGAGCAGTTCTTC	CSVVRTSGRASYNEQFF
TRBV6-2/TRBV6-3	TRBJ2-4	-	TRBD1	TGTGCCAGCACCTCGACAGGGGGACGGTCCAAAAACATTCAGTACTTC	CASTSTGGRSKNIQYF
TRBV14	TRBJ2-7	-	-	TGTGCCAGCAGCCAAAGAGGAAGGGCCGAGCAGTACTTC	CASSQRGRAEQYF
TRBV6-1	TRBJ2-1	-	-	TGTGCCAGCAGCCTCCCGATTGGGCAGTTCTTC	CASSLPIGQFF
TRBV12-3/TRBV12-4	TRBJ2-2	many	TRBD1	TGTGCCAGCAGACGGACAGGGTCGGAGAGGGGCACCGGGGAGCTGTTTTTT	CASRRTGSERGTGELFF
TRBV29-1	TRBJ1-1	many	TRBD1	TGCAGCGTCCTTACAGGGGGTATGCACACTGAAGCTTTCTTT	CSVLTGGMHTEAFF
TRBV20-1	TRBJ2-1	many	-	TGCAGTGCCATCGATAAGGGGGAGCGGTACAATGAGCAGTTCTTC	CSAIDKGERYNEQFF
TRBV12-3/TRBV12-4	TRBJ2-3	many	-	TGTGCCAGCAGTCCTCTGGGAGGAGGCGGCACAGATACGCAGTATTTT	CASSPLGGGGTDTQYF
TRBV19	TRBJ2-5	many	-	TGTGCCAGTAGTGCGCCCAGCCTACAGGGTTCAGAGACCCAGTACTTC	CASSAPSLQGSETQYF